This T cell receptor (beta chain) was sequenced during a study of blood T cells in healthy people across ages. This CDR3 spans 13 amino acids. Germline V lookup: CDR1 MNHEY, CDR2 SMNVEV (reference sequence). V lost 1 base, J lost 5 bases, and 6 bases lay in between. A sample-barcoded 5' primer and a J-beta primer mix were used in a second PCR of roughly 7 to 11 cycles. Each cDNA molecule received a tag from a template-switch adaptor that had 12 random nucleotides. TCRdb reanalysed the 5' RACE reads using MiXCR and keeps one entry per CDR3 protein. The data show about 1.4 million distinct CDR3 sequences, roughly 59% seen once.

The sequencing input was blood. The TCR sequence derives from a man younger than 30 in good health. The chain combines TRBV27 with TRBJ1-5; no clear D gene. The CDR3 spells CASSLLEHQPQHF. Here the CDR3 DNA reads TGTGCCAGCAGTTTATTGGAACATCAGCCCCAGCATTTT.